The T cell receptor beta chain under discussion was sequenced for a study of blood T cell repertoires in COVID-19. This CDR3 has 14 residues. V was trimmed by 1 base and J by 1 base, leaving 8 bases between them. Germline assignment: CDR1 SGHRS and CDR2 YFSETQ. Original processing methods: Reference gene primer amplification gave estimated nucleated cell counts. Profiled with immunoSEQ multiplex PCR; TCRdb holds only in-frame clones, not every one. V, J and clone size reflect that table, while D and trimming were determined from the DNA. The sample has just over 250,000 clones; 88% are singletons. The rearrangement uses TRBV5-1 and TRBJ1-1; no reliable D call. The clonotype originates from a man aged 60 to 75 who had recovered from COVID-19. Sequencing was performed on peripheral blood. Written as DNA, the CDR3 is TGCGCCAGCAGCTTGCTACGGGGGAACACTGAAGCTTTCTTT. Its translation is CASSLLRGNTEAFF.